The 15 T cell receptor beta chains reported below all come from one sample, sequenced in a study of T cell repertoires in cytomegalovirus infection. In TCRdb, the reads were re-called with MiXCR into one record per CDR3 protein. The sample yields 830,000 or so distinct CDR3 sequences, 32% seen once. No cognate antigen is known for these TCRs. Sequencing was performed on cultured CD8+ T cells from PBMCs, taken from culture after CMV antigen stimulation. These receptors were collected from a human donor in good health (CMV status not recorded). Some clones in this sample may be carry-over from other donors' samples.

This chain links TRBV27 with TRBJ2-2; D is uncertain. Per the germline V gene, CDR1 is MNHEY and CDR2 is SMNVEV (reference sequence). The CDR3 runs to 13 residues. V lost 6 bases and J 2 bases, leaving 7 bases between the germline ends. The CDR3, as DNA: TGTGCCAGCAGGGACCACAACACCGGGGAGCTGTTTTTT. This translates into CASRDHNTGELFF.

This clonotype was picked up a small number of times. The V gene is TRBV4-1, the J gene TRBJ1-6, with D possibly TRBD1 on 6 matching bases. The germline V gene has CDR1 MGHRA and CDR2 YSYEKL. V lost 1 base, J lost 9 bases, and 16 bases lay in between. The CDR3 is 16 amino acids. The CDR3 DNA follows: TGCGCCAGCAGCCAAGCCCGGGCCCTCAGGGGTTCACCCCTCCACTTT. Translated: CASSQARALRGSPLHF.

There are many counts of this clonotype. This sequence joins TRBV7-8 and TRBJ2-7; the D is unclear. The CDR3 is 11 residues long. V lost 6 bases to trimming and J lost 1 base, with 4 bases between them. Germline CDR1 is SGHVS and CDR2 is FQNEAQ. The CDR3 here is CASSWSYEQYF. The CDR3 DNA reads as TGTGCCAGCAGTTGGTCCTACGAGCAGTACTTC.

The V and J genes are TRBV6-5 and TRBJ2-5; TRBD2 matches at 10 bases. Germline CDR1 is MNHEY and CDR2 is SVGAGI. The V segment lost 5 bases and the J segment 2 bases; nucleotides outside the gene matches: 5. This CDR3 contains 15 residues. CDR3 in DNA: TGTGCCAGCAGTGGTAGCGGGGGGCAACAAGAGACCCAGTACTTC. As protein: CASSGSGGQQETQYF.

The chain combines TRBV6-5 with TRBJ1-1; 12 bases fit TRBD1. Per germline, CDR1 MNHEY and CDR2 SVGAGI. J gave up 3 bases and V 7 bases, and 15 bases lay outside the gene matches. This CDR3 spans 18 amino acids. DNA of the CDR3: TGTGCCAGCACCTCCGGGACAGGGGGCCTCTTTTTGGACACTGAAGCTTTCTTT. Protein sequence: CASTSGTGGLFLDTEAFF.

The rearrangement joins TRBV6-5 to TRBJ2-2, with D perhaps TRBD1 or TRBD2 (6 bases each). Germline lookup yields CDR1 MNHEY and CDR2 SVGAGI. This CDR3 contains 13 residues. V was clipped by 10 bases and J by 4 bases, with 13 bases between them. The CDR3 DNA reads as TGTGCCACTCGGGGGCCGGGCACCGGGGAGCTGTTTTTT. As protein: CATRGPGTGELFF.

This clonotype has just a few counts. The chain has TRBV10-3 and TRBJ1-6; D is possibly TRBD1 (5 bases). CDR1 is ENHRY and CDR2 is SYGVKD in the germline V gene. The CDR3 contains 16 residues. Trimming pared 4 bases from V and 1 base from J, leaving 11 bases between. CDR3: CAISVGLSSYNSPLHF. CDR3 DNA sequence: TGTGCCATCAGTGTGGGGCTCTCATCCTATAATTCACCCCTCCACTTT.

This clonotype occurred many times. V and J are TRBV7-2 and TRBJ1-6; tentatively, D is TRBD1 (6 bases). The CDR3 spans 15 residues. The germline V gene has CDR1 SGHTA and CDR2 FQGNSA. V was shortened by 5 bases and J by 10 bases, with 18 bases between the two germline ends. The CDR3 sequence: CASSQGWGRGSPLHF. CDR3 coding DNA: TGTGCCAGCAGCCAAGGGTGGGGGCGCGGATCACCCCTCCACTTT.

This clonotype occurred many times. The chain has TRBV7-2 and TRBJ1-2; no reliable D call. In germline, CDR1 is SGHTA, CDR2 FQGNSA. This CDR3 is 12 amino acids long. Trimming removed 4 bases at V and 4 bases at J, with 7 bases between. CDR3 sequence (DNA): TGTGCCAGCAGCTCTGACTTCTATGGCTACACCTTC. It specifies CASSSDFYGYTF.

The chain joins TRBV6-8 to TRBJ1-2; D is ambiguous. Per germline, CDR1 MNHGY and CDR2 SAAAGT. The V and J ends lost 5 bases and 8 bases respectively, with 12 bases between them. This CDR3 has 12 amino acids. The CDR3 DNA is TGTGCCAGCAGTCCCGGTGGGTTCGGCTACACCTTC. Its translation: CASSPGGFGYTF.

There are a few counts of this clonotype. The chain couples TRBV12-3 or TRBV12-4 to TRBJ2-1, with 9 bases aligning to TRBD1. Trimming cost V 10 bases and J 7 bases; bases outside gene matches: 5. This CDR3 is built from 12 residues. The DNA of the CDR3 is TGTGCCATTACCGGGACAGGGAATGAGCAGTTCTTC. This sequence encodes CAITGTGNEQFF.

This clonotype was recorded only once. This chain joins TRBV5-6 and TRBJ1-2; D might be TRBD1 (5 bases). CDR1 and CDR2 from the germline V gene are SGHDT and YYEEEE. CDR3 length: 16 amino acids. The germline V and J ends were trimmed by 0 bases and 4 bases, with 16 bases remaining between them. CDR3 DNA: TGTGCCAGCAGCTTGGACTTGGGGCCGGGGTCCTATGGCTACACCTTC. The encoded protein is CASSLDLGPGSYGYTF.

The chain links TRBV6-6 to TRBJ1-1; 7 bases agree with TRBD1. The CDR3 covers 12 residues. Trimming removed 5 bases from V and 9 bases from J; junction bases left unmatched: 6. Germline V gene lookup returns CDR1 MNHNY and CDR2 SVGAGI (reference sequence). Here the CDR3 DNA reads TGTGCCAGCAGTCCCGGGACAGAAAAAGCTTTCTTT. Translated: CASSPGTEKAFF.

This clonotype has just a few counts. V gene TRBV7-8 combines with J gene TRBJ2-2; a possible D gene is TRBD1 (6 bases). Germline assignment: CDR1 SGHVS and CDR2 FQNEAQ. The V and J ends lost 1 base and 5 bases respectively, with 11 bases between them. The CDR3 loop spans 15 amino acids. The CDR3 spells CASSLVGRGTGELFF. Here the CDR3 DNA reads TGTGCCAGCAGCTTAGTCGGCAGGGGAACCGGGGAGCTGTTTTTT.

This clonotype came up many times. V gene TRBV12-3 or TRBV12-4 combines with J gene TRBJ2-3; 8 bases align to TRBD2. The CDR3 contains 12 residues. V shed 10 bases and J 14 bases; nucleotides not matched to a gene: 14. In nucleotides, the CDR3 is TGTGCCACCCAATTGGCGGGGGGTACCGCGTATTTT. Its protein product is CATQLAGGTAYF.